This TCR beta chain was recorded in a study of identifying expanded T cells in peripheral blood. Study observations and caveats: Over around two and four weeks, about 15 and 19 clones changed, versus roughly 1.1 between replicates.

Germline V gene sequence: CDR1 MDHEN, CDR2 SYDVKM. This CDR3 has 14 residues. The J segment lost 1 base and the V segment lost 5 bases, leaving 4 bases of the junction unmatched. Of note for this clone: Its antigen is currently unknown.

The data were produced by immunoSEQ multiplex PCR, yet TCRdb's version contains in-frame clones alone and is incomplete. In the table there are about 100,000 clones, roughly 85% of which are singletons. V gene TRBV28 combines with J gene TRBJ2-5; 7 bases agree with TRBD1. The material sequenced was blood. The sequence was obtained from a person aged 18 to 75 in good health. The CDR3 region is CASSPRDSQETQYF. The CDR3, as DNA: TGTGCCAGCAGTCCCCGGGACAGCCAAGAGACCCAGTACTTC.